The 7 T cell receptor beta chains below were found in one sample sequenced in a study of shared clonotypes between healthy human individuals (dated by TCRdb to 2020 to 2021). The library was obtained by the immunoSEQ multiplex PCR assay. Imported from immuneACCESS, the table was reduced by TCRdb to in-frame sequences with V and J called. These copies leave out some clones; in studies compared against another copy, an unresolved V gene accounts for under half, and the cause of the remainder is not known. Counted in this sample were a few million clones; roughly 93% of them appeared once. The ten biggest clones cover around 0.4% of the sample. The material sequenced was naive CD4+ T cells from PBMCs. Sample cell subset or site, as interpreted from the label and publication: CD45RA+ positively selected. These receptors were taken from a man aged 18 to 35 in good health. Some clones in this sample may be carry-over from other donors' samples.

The rearrangement joins TRBV28 to TRBJ2-3; 11 bases agree with TRBD1. Germline V lookup: CDR1 MDHEN, CDR2 SYDVKM. This CDR3 has 16 amino acids. V dropped 8 bases and J dropped 3; count of bases not matched to a gene: 10. The CDR3 DNA is TGTGCCAGCGGTGGTCCAGGACAGGGGGCAACAGATACGCAGTATTTT. Protein product: CASGGPGQGATDTQYF.

This sequence joins TRBV9 and TRBJ2-5; the match to TRBD2 covers 7 bases. The germline V gene has CDR1 SGDLS and CDR2 YYNGEE. This CDR3 is built from 20 residues. V was clipped by 3 bases and J by 2 bases; unmatched bases: 22. Here the CDR3 DNA reads TGTGCCAGCAGCGCAGCTGCCGGGGGGAGGGCCTTCGGTCGGCAAGAGACCCAGTACTTC. This encodes CASSAAAGGRAFGRQETQYF.

This clone was counted a few times. The sample holds other DNA sequences that translate to the same CDR3. The gene calls are TRBV30 and TRBJ2-2; TRBD2 matches 7 bases. The CDR3 spans 15 residues. The trim removed 0 bases at V and 5 bases at J, leaving 6 bases unmatched. In germline, CDR1 is GTSNPN, CDR2 SVGIG (reference sequence). The CDR3 is CAWSVLGGTTGELFF. The CDR3 bases are TGTGCCTGGAGTGTACTGGGAGGGACTACCGGGGAGCTGTTTTTT.

V and J are TRBV5-1 and TRBJ2-1, with D possibly matching TRBD2 (6 bases). V was pared by 0 bases and J by 2 bases, with 12 bases between. This CDR3 region has 16 residues. Germline CDR1 is SGHRS and CDR2 is YFSETQ. The CDR3 DNA is TGCGCCAGCAGCTTGGACCCTAGCGCGACCTACAATGAGCAGTTCTTC. Translating it yields CASSLDPSATYNEQFF.

The rearrangement joins TRBV5-4 to TRBJ2-7, with TRBD1 matching over 7 bases. With V trimmed by 4 bases and J by 5 bases, 12 bases remained unmatched. CDR1 is SGHNT and CDR2 is YYREEE in the germline V gene (reference sequence). The CDR3 has 15 residues. The CDR3 sequence is CASSRGQDPPDEQYF. The CDR3 bases are TGTGCCAGCAGCCGCGGACAGGACCCCCCCGACGAGCAGTACTTC.

The chain has TRBV28 and TRBJ2-1; 7 nucleotides line up with TRBD2. Looked up from germline, CDR1 is MDHEN and CDR2 is SYDVKM. V lost 5 bases, J lost 3 bases, and 7 bases stayed unmatched. The CDR3 is made up of 15 amino acids. The CDR3: CASSRSRTSYNEQFF. The CDR3 DNA is TGTGCCAGCAGTCGCTCGAGGACTAGCTACAATGAGCAGTTCTTC. The complete variable domain, with remaining parts taken from reference TRBV28 and TRBJ2-1, reads DVKVTQSSRYLVKRTGEKVFLECVQDMDHENMFWYRQDPGLGLRLIYFSYDVKMKEKGDIPEGYSVSREKKERFSLILESASTNQTSMYLCASSRSRTSYNEQFFGPGTRLTVL.

The rearrangement links TRBV9 to TRBJ1-5; maybe TRBD1 (6 bases). Germline CDR1 and CDR2: SGDLS and YYNGEE. Trimming took off 0 bases at V and 3 bases at J, with 7 bases between the two ends. This CDR3 has 14 residues. The CDR3: CASSVDRDNQPQHF. The CDR3 DNA reads as TGTGCCAGCAGCGTAGACAGGGACAATCAGCCCCAGCATTTT.